The source of this T cell receptor beta chain is a study of identical twins. Germline CDR1 and CDR2: DFQATT and SNEGSKA (reference sequence). V trimming: 4 bases; J trimming: 3 bases; junction bases outside the gene matches: 8. The CDR3 contains 14 residues. This clonotype was recorded many times. MiXCR, run by TCRdb on the 5' RACE reads, gives a single entry per CDR3 protein. The sample carries about 700,000 distinct CDR3 sequences, around 6% recorded once. This TCR came from a man aged 18 to 29 in good health. What was sequenced was naive T cells sorted from blood. This sequence joins TRBV20-1 and TRBJ2-7; TRBD1 aligns across 8 bases. Here the CDR3 DNA reads TGCAGTGCTACCCAACCGGACAGGGTCTACGAGCAGTACTTC. Protein: CSATQPDRVYEQYF.